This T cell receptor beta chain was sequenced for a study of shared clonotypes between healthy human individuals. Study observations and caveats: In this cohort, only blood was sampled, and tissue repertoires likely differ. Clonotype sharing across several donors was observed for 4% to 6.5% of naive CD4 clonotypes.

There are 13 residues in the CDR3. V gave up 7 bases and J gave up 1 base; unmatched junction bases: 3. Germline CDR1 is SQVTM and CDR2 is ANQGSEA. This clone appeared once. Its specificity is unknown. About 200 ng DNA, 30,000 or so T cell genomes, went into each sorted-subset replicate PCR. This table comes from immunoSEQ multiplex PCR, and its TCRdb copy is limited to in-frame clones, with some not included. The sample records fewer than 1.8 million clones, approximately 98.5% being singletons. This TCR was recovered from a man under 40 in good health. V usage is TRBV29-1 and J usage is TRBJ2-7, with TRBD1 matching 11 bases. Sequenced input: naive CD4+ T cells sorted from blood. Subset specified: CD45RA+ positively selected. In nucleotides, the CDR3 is TGCAGCGCCGGGACAGGGGGTTCCTACGAGCAGTACTTC. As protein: CSAGTGGSYEQYF.